These 4 T cell receptor beta chains were all obtained from the same sample, sequenced in a study of shared clonotypes between healthy human individuals. Naive CD8 cells, CD45RO-negative and positively selected for CCR7, excluded terminally differentiated effector memory CD45RA+ cells. Only in-frame clones appear in the TCRdb table, and some are missing; sequencing was by immunoSEQ multiplex PCR. Here the sample spans about 2 million clones, approximately 94% being singletons. Sequencing was carried out using naive CD8+ T cells sorted from blood. The receptors come from a man aged 18 to 30 in good health.

The chain has TRBV2 and TRBJ1-5; D gene uncertain. The length of the CDR3 is 18 residues. Germline V gene data show CDR1 as SNHLY and CDR2 as FYNNEI. V gave up 2 bases and J gave up 4 bases, with 21 bases separating them. The CDR3 DNA is TGTGCCAGCAGTGAAACTTCAGGTCGGGTCCTAGGTAATCAGCCCCAGCATTTT. Protein product: CASSETSGRVLGNQPQHF.

The genes are TRBV9 and TRBJ2-7; TRBD2 matches 8 bases. The germline V gene encodes CDR1 SGDLS and CDR2 YYNGEE. V gave up 1 base and J gave up 6 bases; unmatched junction bases: 12. This CDR3 has 16 residues. CDR3 protein: CASSVTLSGSLFEQYF. In nucleotides, the CDR3 is TGTGCCAGCAGCGTAACCTTAAGCGGGAGTCTGTTCGAGCAGTACTTC.

Only one count was recorded for this clone. The rearrangement joins TRBV28 to TRBJ2-3; tentatively, D is TRBD1 (6 bases). The V end was cut by 11 bases, the J end by 1 base, with 25 bases between. The CDR3 is made up of 17 amino acids. Germline V CDR1 and CDR2: MDHEN, SYDVKM. The CDR3 here is CACCWTAVGGRTDTQYF. In DNA, the CDR3 is TGTGCCTGCTGTTGGACAGCCGTTGGGGGACGCACAGATACGCAGTATTTT.

This clone was seen a handful of times. V usage is TRBV7-2 and J usage is TRBJ2-7; D possibly corresponds to TRBD2 (5 bases). In germline, CDR1 is SGHTA, CDR2 FQGNSA. With 3 bases removed from V and 1 base from J, the gap between germline ends came to 10 bases. The CDR3 runs to 14 residues. CDR3 protein: CASSLWTGSYEQYF. The CDR3 nucleotides are TGTGCCAGCAGCTTGTGGACTGGATCCTACGAGCAGTACTTC.